These T cell receptor beta chains were read from a single sample in a study of T-cell memory formation after mild COVID-19. TCRdb re-called the 5' RACE reads with MiXCR, one entry per CDR3 protein. There are around 320,000 distinct CDR3 sequences in the sample; 25% to 30% occur only once, and 13% lies in the top ten. Input material: PBMCs or a T cell subset sorted from them (not recorded which). These receptors came from an adult woman who had mild COVID-19 (a few samples of this study predate the infection). Cell type and time point are not known. Both conserved end residues are part of each CDR3. D genes are given only for firm matches. Clone size is stated in some rows and not others, as once, few, many or a class when expanded.

d_call j_call clone_size v_call cdr3_nt cdr3_aa
. TRBJ2-7 . TRBV4-3 TGCGCCAGCAGCCACTTGGGTAGCAATACCTACGAGCAGTACTTC CASSHLGSNTYEQYF
. TRBJ1-2 once TRBV20-1 TGCAGTGCCCCCAGCATCTATGGCTACACCTTC CSAPSIYGYTF
. TRBJ2-3 . TRBV9 TGTGCCAGCAGCGTTACCGGCGGTATCTACACAGATACGCAGTATTTT CASSVTGGIYTDTQYF
TRBD1 TRBJ2-7 . TRBV29-1 TGCAGCGTTGTCGTTTTTGGGACAGGGAACTACGAGCAGTACTTC CSVVVFGTGNYEQYF
TRBD1 TRBJ2-7 few TRBV7-2 TGTGCCAGCAGCTCGGGACAGATCTCCTACGAGCAGTACTTC CASSSGQISYEQYF
. TRBJ1-2 few TRBV7-6 TGTGCCAGCAGTCGCGATATGAGTAACTATGGCTACACCTTC CASSRDMSNYGYTF
TRBD2 TRBJ2-1 few TRBV6-2/TRBV6-3 TGTGCCAGCAGGCCAGCGGGGGGGCCCTATGAGCAGTTCTTC CASRPAGGPYEQFF
. TRBJ2-1 few TRBV14 TGTGCCAGCATAAATCGAAACGGGGCGAACAATGAGCAGTTCTTC CASINRNGANNEQFF
. TRBJ2-6 many TRBV12-3/TRBV12-4 TGTGCCAGCGCTGGTGTGTCTGGGGCCAACGTCCTGACTTTC CASAGVSGANVLTF
. TRBJ2-1 . TRBV6-4 TGTGCCAGCAGTGCCCAGGGGCACAATGAGCAGTTCTTC CASSAQGHNEQFF
TRBD2 TRBJ2-3 few TRBV12-3/TRBV12-4 TGTGCCAGCAGTTTCGGACTAGCTTTAGATACGCAGTATTTT CASSFGLALDTQYF
. TRBJ1-5 . TRBV6-5 TGTGCCAGCAGTGGACAACGAAATCAGCCCCAGCATTTT CASSGQRNQPQHF
. TRBJ1-1 few TRBV19 TGTGCCAGTAGTATCGAGGTGTACACTGAAGCTTTCTTT CASSIEVYTEAFF
. TRBJ2-7 few TRBV12-3/TRBV12-4 TGTGCCAGCAGCCCGCCCCCGACAGTAACCCTAAGGGAGCAGTACTTC CASSPPPTVTLREQYF
TRBD2 TRBJ2-3 few TRBV20-1 TGCAGTGCTAGGGCCTGGGGAGCGGGAGAGGGAGATACGCAGTATTTT CSARAWGAGEGDTQYF
TRBD2 TRBJ2-1 . TRBV15 TGTGCCACCAGCAGAGCACCCGGACTAGCGGGAGGGGGCGGTAGCAATGAGCAGTTCTTC CATSRAPGLAGGGGSNEQFF
. TRBJ1-6 once TRBV7-2 TGTGCCAGCAGCTTACGGCGGGGTGGGAATTCACCCCTCCACTTT CASSLRRGGNSPLHF
. TRBJ1-2 . TRBV29-1 TGCAGCGTTGAAGATGCCCCGTACAGGCCCGGTCGTTCCTATGGCTACACCTTC CSVEDAPYRPGRSYGYTF
. TRBJ1-5 . TRBV5-6 TGTGCCAGCAGCTACCAAATGGGACACCATAGCAATCAGCCCCAGCATTTT CASSYQMGHHSNQPQHF
. TRBJ2-4 . TRBV5-5 TGTGCCAGCAGCTTGTGGACAACGAAAAACATTCAGTACTTC CASSLWTTKNIQYF
TRBD2 TRBJ2-1 few TRBV29-1 TGCAGCGTCGTCGGACTAGCGGGCGGAGCCGCATACAATGAGCAGTTCTTC CSVVGLAGGAAYNEQFF
TRBD2 TRBJ2-3 . TRBV12-3/TRBV12-4 TGTGCCAGCAGTTCACTAGCGGTGAACCTAGGCACAGATACGCAGTATTTT CASSSLAVNLGTDTQYF
TRBD1 TRBJ2-4 . TRBV5-1 TGCGCCAGCAGCTTGACAGGGGATTTAGCCAAAAACATTCAGTACTTC CASSLTGDLAKNIQYF